This TCR beta chain was sequenced during a study of cytomegalovirus exposure and HLA in healthy donors. The germline V gene encodes CDR1 SGHRS and CDR2 YFSETQ. V dropped 2 bases and J dropped 1; count of bases not matched to a gene: 3. The CDR3 runs to 18 residues. Findings of the study overall: Within an earlier analysis, most TCR beta V segments proved productive either about 87% or about 30% of the time.

Turning to this clone: Its target is not known.

The PCR used 60 Vbeta and 13 Jbeta primers. Here immunoSEQ multiplex PCR was the method, and the copy in TCRdb shows in-frame clones only, minus some. The sample shows roughly 110,000 clones, about 76% of them seen only once. The specimen sequenced was PBMCs. This TCR derives from a woman aged 45-59 years in good health and CMV-seropositive. The V gene is TRBV5-1, the J gene TRBJ2-2; 15 bases match TRBD2. The CDR3 reads CASSFGLAGGLNTGELFF. The CDR3 coding sequence is TGCGCCAGCAGCTTCGGACTAGCGGGGGGGTTGAACACCGGGGAGCTGTTTTTT.